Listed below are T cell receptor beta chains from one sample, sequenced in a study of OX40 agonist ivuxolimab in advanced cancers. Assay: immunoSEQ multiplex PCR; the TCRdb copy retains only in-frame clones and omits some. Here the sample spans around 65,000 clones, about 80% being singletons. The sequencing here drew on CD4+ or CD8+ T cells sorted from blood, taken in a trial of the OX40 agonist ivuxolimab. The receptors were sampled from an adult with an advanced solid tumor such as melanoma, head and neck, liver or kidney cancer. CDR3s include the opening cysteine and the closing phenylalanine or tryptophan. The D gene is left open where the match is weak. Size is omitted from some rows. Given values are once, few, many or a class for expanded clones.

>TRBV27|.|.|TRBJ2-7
CASLPTAKSF
TGTGCCAGCCTCCCGACGGCTAAAAGCTTC
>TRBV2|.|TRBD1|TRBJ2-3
CASRDQGAGTDTQYF
TGTGCCAGCAGAGACCAGGGGGCTGGCACAGATACGCAGTATTTT
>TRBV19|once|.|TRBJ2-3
CASSSNRASTDTQYF
TGTGCCAGTAGTTCAAACAGGGCTAGCACAGATACGCAGTATTTT
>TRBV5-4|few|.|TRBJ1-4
CASSFERADEKLFF
TGTGCCAGCAGCTTTGAGAGGGCGGATGAAAAACTGTTTTTT
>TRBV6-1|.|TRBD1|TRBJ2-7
CASSEAWTGPYEQYF
TGTGCCAGCAGTGAAGCATGGACAGGGCCCTACGAGCAGTACTTC
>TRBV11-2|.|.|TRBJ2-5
CASSARLGAGETQYF
TGTGCCAGCAGCGCACGACTGGGGGCTGGGGAGACCCAGTACTTC
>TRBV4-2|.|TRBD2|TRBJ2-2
CASSLGLASEVGELFF
TGTGCCAGCAGCCTCGGACTAGCGAGTGAGGTCGGGGAGCTGTTTTTT
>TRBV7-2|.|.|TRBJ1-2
CASSLGANYGYTF
TGTGCCAGCAGCTTAGGGGCCAACTATGGCTACACCTTC
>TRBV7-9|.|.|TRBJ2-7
CASCQVDAYEQYF
TGTGCCAGCTGTCAGGTAGATGCCTACGAGCAGTACTTC
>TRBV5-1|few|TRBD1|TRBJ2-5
CASSLTGQGRRETQYF
TGCGCCAGCAGCCTTACCGGACAGGGCCGGAGGGAGACCCAGTACTTC
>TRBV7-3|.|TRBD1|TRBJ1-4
CASSLTGTGREKLFF
TGTGCCAGCAGCTTAACTGGGACAGGGCGCGAAAAACTGTTTTTT
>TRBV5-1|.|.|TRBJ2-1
CASSFLEDNEQFF
TGCGCCAGCAGCTTCCTCGAGGACAATGAGCAGTTCTTC
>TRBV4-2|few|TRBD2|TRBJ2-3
CASSQDLPVAGGTDTQYF
TGTGCCAGCAGCCAAGATCTCCCCGTAGCGGGAGGGACAGATACGCAGTATTTT
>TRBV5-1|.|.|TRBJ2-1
CASSLRGGLSYNEQFF
TGCGCCAGCAGCTTAAGGGGCGGGCTCTCCTACAATGAGCAGTTCTTC
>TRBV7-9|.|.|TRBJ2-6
CASSLGGSGANVLTF
TGTGCCAGCAGCTTAGGAGGGTCTGGGGCCAACGTCCTGACTTTC
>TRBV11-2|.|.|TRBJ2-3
CASSPALADTQYF
TGTGCCAGCAGCCCCGCTTTAGCAGATACGCAGTATTTT
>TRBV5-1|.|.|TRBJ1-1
CASSLVMGGTEAFF
TGCGCCAGCAGCTTGGTTATGGGAGGCACTGAAGCTTTCTTT
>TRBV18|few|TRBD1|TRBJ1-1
CASSLTGEGAFF
TGTGCCAGCTCACTTACAGGGGAGGGGGCTTTCTTT
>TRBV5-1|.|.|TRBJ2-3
CASSLRQAYTDTQYF
TGCGCCAGCAGCTTAAGGCAGGCTTACACAGATACGCAGTATTTT
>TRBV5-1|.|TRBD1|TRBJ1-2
CASSPNAGQGLGEGYGYTF
TGCGCCAGCAGCCCCAACGCGGGACAGGGGTTGGGGGAAGGCTATGGCTACACCTTC
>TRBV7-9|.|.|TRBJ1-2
CASSLALARGNYGYTF
TGTGCCAGCAGCTTAGCGCTGGCGAGGGGGAACTATGGCTACACCTTC
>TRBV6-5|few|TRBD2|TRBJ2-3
CASSYFAGVDTQYF
TGTGCCAGCAGTTATTTTGCGGGAGTGGATACGCAGTATTTT
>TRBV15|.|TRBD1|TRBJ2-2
CATSRDQGARTGELFF
TGTGCCACCAGCAGAGATCAGGGGGCGCGGACCGGGGAGCTGTTTTTT
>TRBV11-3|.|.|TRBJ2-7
CASSLYVGSEQYF
TGTGCCAGCAGCTTATATGTGGGGAGCGAGCAGTACTTC
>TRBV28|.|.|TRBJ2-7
CASSLLPTPGSYEQYF
TGTGCCAGCAGTTTATTACCTACCCCGGGAAGTTACGAGCAGTACTTC
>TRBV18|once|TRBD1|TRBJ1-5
CASSPGSGGRQHF
TGTGCCAGCTCACCAGGGTCAGGGGGCCGACAGCATTTT
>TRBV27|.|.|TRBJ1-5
CASSLGRGNQPQHF
TGTGCCAGCAGTTTAGGCAGGGGCAATCAGCCCCAGCATTTT
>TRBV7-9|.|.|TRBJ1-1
CASSFSMLGRTNTEAFF
TGTGCCAGCAGCTTTTCAATGTTGGGGCGGACGAACACTGAAGCTTTCTTT
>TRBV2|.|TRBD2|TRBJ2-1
CASRTSGYNEQFF
TGTGCCAGCCGGACTAGCGGCTACAATGAGCAGTTCTTC
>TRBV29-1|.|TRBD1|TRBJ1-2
CSVSRDSLGNYGYTF
TGCAGCGTTTCCCGGGACAGCCTTGGTAACTATGGCTACACCTTC
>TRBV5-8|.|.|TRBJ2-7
CASSLPGHNNYEQYF
TGTGCCAGCAGCTTACCGGGACACAACAACTACGAGCAGTACTTC
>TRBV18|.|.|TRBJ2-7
CASGPTTYEQYF
TGTGCCTCCGGGCCGACTACCTACGAGCAGTACTTC
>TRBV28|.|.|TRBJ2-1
CASSLSGGPYNEQFF
TGTGCCAGCAGTTTATCTGGGGGCCCCTACAATGAGCAGTTCTTC
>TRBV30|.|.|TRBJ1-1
CAWSSFLGTEAFF
TGTGCCTGGAGTTCTTTTTTGGGCACTGAAGCTTTCTTT
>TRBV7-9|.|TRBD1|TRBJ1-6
CASSDRDSSPLHF
TGTGCCAGCAGCGACAGGGATTCTTCACCCCTCCACTTT
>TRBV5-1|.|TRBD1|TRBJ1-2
CASSPDRVDYGYTF
TGCGCCAGCAGCCCGGACAGGGTTGACTATGGCTACACCTTC
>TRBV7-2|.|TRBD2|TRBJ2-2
CASSSPTSRNTGELFF
TGTGCCAGCAGCTCGCCGACTAGCCGAAACACCGGGGAGCTGTTTTTT
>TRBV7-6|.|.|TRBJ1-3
CASSSEGVLSGNTIYF
TGTGCCAGCAGCTCGGAGGGAGTCCTCAGTGGAAACACCATATATTTT
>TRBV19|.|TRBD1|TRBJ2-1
CASRNRGQGEQFF
TGTGCCAGTAGAAACAGGGGGCAGGGTGAGCAGTTCTTC
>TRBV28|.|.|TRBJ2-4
CASSPRGAGALAKNIQYF
TGTGCCAGCAGCCCTAGGGGGGCAGGGGCCCTGGCCAAAAACATTCAGTACTTC